Each of the 9 T cell receptor beta chains below was sequenced from the same sample in a study of blood T cell repertoires in COVID-19. Measured with immunoSEQ multiplex PCR; TCRdb has only the in-frame clones, and not every one. The sample yields roughly 140,000 clones, 84% seen once. The specimen sequenced was peripheral blood. Receptors were obtained from a human donor in a cohort sampled during active COVID-19.

The chain links TRBV27 to TRBJ2-3; 9 bases fit TRBD1. Germline V gives CDR1 MNHEY, CDR2 SMNVEV (reference sequence). The J segment lost 1 base and the V segment lost 5 bases, leaving 7 bases of the junction unmatched. This CDR3 contains 16 residues. CDR3 DNA sequence: TGTGCCAGCAGTGGACGCCGGGACAGGGGCACAGATACGCAGTATTTT. This sequence encodes CASSGRRDRGTDTQYF.

V usage is TRBV2 and J usage is TRBJ1-2; D perhaps matches TRBD1 (5 bases). The CDR3 covers 14 residues. The V end lost 6 bases, the J end lost 8 bases, and 19 bases lay between the germline ends. Germline V CDR1 and CDR2: SNHLY, FYNNEI. The CDR3 region is CASSLPTGREGYTF. The DNA of the CDR3 is TGTGCCAGCAGCTTACCTACAGGACGTGAGGGCTACACCTTC.

CDR3 in amino acids: CASSLAAGGYTF. CDR3 DNA: TGCGCCAGCAGCTTGGCTGCGGGAGGCTACACCTTC. J is TRBJ1-2 and V is TRBV5-1; D is undetermined. CDR1 and CDR2 from the germline V gene are SGHRS and YFSETQ. The CDR3 totals 12 residues. The V and J ends lost 0 bases and 8 bases respectively, with 8 bases between them.

The rearrangement uses TRBV21-1 and TRBJ1-5; TRBD1 was called by the table and not checked on the DNA. TRBV21-1 is tagged as a pseudogene. The CDR3 runs 14 residues. The CDR3 DNA reads TGTGCCAGCAGCTCCAGGGGGCTTAATCAGCCCCAGCATTTT. It yields the protein CASSSRGLNQPQHF.

This chain uses TRBV25-1 with TRBJ1-2; D gene ambiguous. This CDR3 has 13 amino acids. Trimming removed 1 base from V and 8 bases from J, with 11 bases in between. Germline V gives CDR1 MGHDK, CDR2 SYGVNS. The CDR3 DNA reads as TGTGCCAGCAGTGAATGGGCAGTCGGCGGCTACACCTTC. It codes for CASSEWAVGGYTF.

The J gene is TRBJ1-5, the V gene TRBV5-1; a weak D match, TRBD1 (6 bases). This CDR3 spans 13 amino acids. The V gene's germline CDR1 is SGHRS and CDR2 YFSETQ. Trimming removed 1 base from V and 14 bases from J, with 16 bases in between. As DNA, the CDR3 is TGCGCCAGCAGCTTGATGGCGGACAGTCAAAAGCATTTT. It specifies CASSLMADSQKHF.

The V gene is TRBV28, the J gene TRBJ2-7, with TRBD1 matching 9 bases. This CDR3 spans 15 amino acids. Trimming at V came to 6 bases and at J to 9 bases, leaving 15 bases not matched to a gene. Per the germline V gene, CDR1 is MDHEN and CDR2 is SYDVKM. The CDR3 nucleotides are TGTGCCAGCAGCCCTGAACCGGGACAGGGTACCCGGCAGTACTTC. Amino acid sequence: CASSPEPGQGTRQYF.

V usage is TRBV19 and J usage is TRBJ1-1; tentative D call: TRBD1 (6 bases). Germline loops: CDR1 LNHDA, CDR2 SQIVND (reference sequence). The V gene lost 8 bases and the J gene lost 3 bases, with 16 bases spanning the gap. The CDR3 totals 14 residues. CDR3 protein: CASWAGAMDTEAFF. The CDR3, as DNA: TGTGCCAGTTGGGCAGGGGCGATGGACACTGAAGCTTTCTTT.

V is TRBV27 and J is TRBJ2-3, with a weak D call TRBD2 (5 bases). The CDR3 has 16 residues. CDR1 is MNHEY, CDR2 SMNVEV, per germline (reference sequence). V lost 3 bases and J lost 1, with 14 bases in between. CDR3 residues: CASSLGEGWGTDTQYF. In DNA, the CDR3 is TGTGCCAGCAGTTTGGGAGAGGGTTGGGGCACAGATACGCAGTATTTT.